This T cell receptor (beta chain) was sequenced in a study of shared clonotypes between healthy human individuals. Produced via immunoSEQ multiplex PCR; TCRdb's table is partial and in-frame only. The data hold more than 2 million clones, with more than 90% observed a single time. This clone was found once. The sequenced sample was naive CD4+ T cells sorted from blood. Subset meaning: CD45RA+ positively selected. The clonotype originates from a man aged 18-30 years in good health.

CDR3: CAWSDGEGEKLFF. The CDR3 nucleotides read TGTGCCTGGAGTGACGGGGAGGGTGAAAAACTGTTTTTT. The chain links TRBV30 to TRBJ1-4; D remains ambiguous. The CDR3 runs 13 residues. In germline, CDR1 is GTSNPN, CDR2 SVGIG (reference sequence). V dropped 1 base and J dropped 7 bases, with 10 bases sitting between them.